This T cell receptor beta chain was retrieved from a study of breast tumors, draining lymph nodes, adjacent tissues. Study conclusions and caveats: Luminal-like breast cancer showed significantly greater tumor-nontumor repertoire similarity than basal-like breast cancer did.

The CDR3 is made up of 15 amino acids. Unmatched junction bases numbered 7, after V lost 8 bases and J lost 5 bases. Germline V gene sequence: CDR1 SGDLS, CDR2 YYNGEE. This clonotype was counted many times. Its antigen is currently unknown. TCRdb re-called the multiplex PCR reads with MiXCR, one entry per CDR3 protein. The table shows 150,000 to 250,000 distinct CDR3 sequences, with around a third occurring only once. Axillary draining lymph nodes of breast cancer patients supplied the node samples. This TCR was sampled from a female donor with breast cancer. Some clones in this sample may be carry-over from other donors' samples. V is TRBV9 and J is TRBJ2-2, with 12 bases that match TRBD2. Input material: axillary lymph node tissue. The CDR3 DNA reads TGTGCCAGTAGCTCGGGACTAGCGGGTACCGGGGAGCTGTTTTTT. It specifies CASSSGLAGTGELFF.